This T cell receptor (beta chain) originates from a study of blood T cell repertoires in COVID-19 (TCRdb year 2020). Concerning the study at large: Samples covering the acute and convalescent phases of COVID-19 were provided by collaborators in the United States, Italy and Spain. The material from the prospective study consisted of cDNA or gDNA derived from T cells, B-cell-depleted T cells, or PBMCs. The dataset comprised deeply sampled blood TCRbeta repertoires from subjects exposed to, actively infected with, or recovered from COVID-19. The repertoires were released in a freely available public database intended as a resource for research on the immune response to SARS-CoV-2. Samples came from the ongoing ImmuneRACE study (first 160 participants) plus 1,254 subjects from 6 global collaborators. Nearly every sample came with metadata listing a de-identified subject ID, COVID-19 status, age in years and sex. Where HLA class I and class II types were available, the types were taken from metadata supplied by the sample provider, not from assay-based typing.

According to the germline V gene (reference sequence), CDR1 reads GTSNPN and CDR2 reads SVGIG. The CDR3 contains 12 residues, cysteine and phenylalanine counted. Only CDR3 DNA is held: 36 bases, read in frame from base 1. Trimming removed 4 bases from V and 5 bases from J, leaving 11 bases between the germline ends. Here is what the overall study found, with its caveats: Clinical and demographic metadata were provided uncurated, with the amount varying by source and participant.

The immunoSEQ Assay, a bias-controlled multiplex PCR, was used to amplify TCRbeta CDR3 regions from genomic DNA. As for how the authors treated the data: Nucleated cell counts per sample were estimated from amplification of reference gene primers within the assay. Sequence reads were collapsed and filtered to measure the absolute abundance of every unique TCRbeta CDR3 rearrangement. For each sample, productive Simpson clonality was calculated by taking the square root of Simpson's diversity index across productive rearrangements. This is the immuneACCESS table as TCRdb keeps it, with only in-frame sequences that have V and J called. A part of the clones is gone; compared with another copy, unresolved V genes explain less than half, and the rest is unexplained. That table gives V, J and clone size, and the DNA gave D and trimming. For this sample the table gives 220,000 or so clones, of which 75% to 90% were detected only once. Of the sample, 3% to 4% is held by the ten largest clones.

Participants in the prospective study were aged roughly 18 to 90 years, lived in under 30 United States geographic areas, and enrolled through a virtual design. In the prospective study, cohorts were assigned on the basis of participant-reported clinical history obtained from a screening survey and a study questionnaire. Mobile phlebotomists in the prospective study collected whole blood, serum and a nasopharyngeal or oropharyngeal swab from every participant. Over a roughly two-month period, participants in the prospective study had the option of providing additional blood draws and questionnaires. Blood samples from the prospective study were shipped frozen or at room temperature prior to DNA extraction. In the case of this clone: The antigen it recognizes is unknown. No clone much larger than this one lies a single base away; base qualities are absent.

Sequencing input: PBMCs or T cells enriched from blood (not recorded which). The receptor comes from a young woman in a cohort exposed to, infected with or recovered from COVID-19 (not recorded which). The rearranged segments are TRBV30 and TRBJ1-2; the D gene is not confidently resolved. In nucleotides, the sequence is TGTGCCTGGAACCAGGCAGGTTATGGCTACACCTTC. Translated, this is CAWNQAGYGYTF.